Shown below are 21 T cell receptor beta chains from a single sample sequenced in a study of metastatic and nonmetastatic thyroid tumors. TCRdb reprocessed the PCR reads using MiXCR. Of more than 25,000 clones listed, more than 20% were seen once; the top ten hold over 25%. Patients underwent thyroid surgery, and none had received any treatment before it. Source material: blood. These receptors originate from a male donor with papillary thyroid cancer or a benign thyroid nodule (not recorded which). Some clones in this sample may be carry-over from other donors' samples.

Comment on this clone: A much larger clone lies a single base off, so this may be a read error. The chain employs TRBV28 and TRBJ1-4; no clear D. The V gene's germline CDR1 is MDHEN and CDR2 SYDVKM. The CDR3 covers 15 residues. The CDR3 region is CASSLNIGSNEKPFF. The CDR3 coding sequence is TGTGCCAGCAGTCTAAACATTGGTTCTAATGAAAAACCGTTTTTT. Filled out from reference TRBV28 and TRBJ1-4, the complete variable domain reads DVKVTQSSRYLVKRTGEKVFLECVQDMDHENMFWYRQDPGLGLRLIYFSYDVKMKEKGDIPEGYSVSREKKERFSLILESASTNQTSMYLCASSLNIGSNEKPFFGSGTQLSVL.

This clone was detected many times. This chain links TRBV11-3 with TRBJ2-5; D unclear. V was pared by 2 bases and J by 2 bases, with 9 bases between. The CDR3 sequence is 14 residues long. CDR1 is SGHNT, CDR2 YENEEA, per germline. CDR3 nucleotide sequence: TGTGCCAGCAGCTTACCACCACGACAAGAGACCCAGTACTTC. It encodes CASSLPPRQETQYF. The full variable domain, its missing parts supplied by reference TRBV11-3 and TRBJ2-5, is EAGVVQSPRYKIIEKKQPVAFWCNPISGHNTLYWYLQNLGQGPELLIRYENEEAVDDSQLPKDRFSAERLKGVDSTLKIQPAELGDSAVYLCASSLPPRQETQYFGPGTRLLVL.

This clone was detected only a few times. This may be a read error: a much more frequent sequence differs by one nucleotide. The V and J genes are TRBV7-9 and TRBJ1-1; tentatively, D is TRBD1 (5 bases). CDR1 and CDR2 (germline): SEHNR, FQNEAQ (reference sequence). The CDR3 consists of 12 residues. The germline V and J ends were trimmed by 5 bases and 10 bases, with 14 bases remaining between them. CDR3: CASSRQNYGAFF. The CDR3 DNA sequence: TGTGCCAGCAGCCGACAGAATTATGGAGCTTTCTTT.

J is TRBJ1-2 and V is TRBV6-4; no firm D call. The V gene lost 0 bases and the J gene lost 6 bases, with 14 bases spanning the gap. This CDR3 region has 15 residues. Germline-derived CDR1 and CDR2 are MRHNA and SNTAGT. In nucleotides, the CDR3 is TGTGCCAGCAGTGACTCGATCGGACTATACGATGGCTACACCTTC. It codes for CASSDSIGLYDGYTF.

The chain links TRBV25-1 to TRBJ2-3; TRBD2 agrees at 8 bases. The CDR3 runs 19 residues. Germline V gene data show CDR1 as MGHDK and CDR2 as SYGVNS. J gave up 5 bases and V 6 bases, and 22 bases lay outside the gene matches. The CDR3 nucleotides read TGTGCCAGCAGCCCGGTAGACCCGGGACTAGTCGGCATGGGAGATACGCAGTATTTT. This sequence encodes CASSPVDPGLVGMGDTQYF. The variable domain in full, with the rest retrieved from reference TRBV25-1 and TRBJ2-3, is EADIYQTPRYLVIGTGKKITLECSQTMGHDKMYWYQQDPGMELHLIHYSYGVNSTEKGDLSSESTVSRIRTEHFPLTLESARPSHTSQYLCASSPVDPGLVGMGDTQYFGPGTRLTVL.

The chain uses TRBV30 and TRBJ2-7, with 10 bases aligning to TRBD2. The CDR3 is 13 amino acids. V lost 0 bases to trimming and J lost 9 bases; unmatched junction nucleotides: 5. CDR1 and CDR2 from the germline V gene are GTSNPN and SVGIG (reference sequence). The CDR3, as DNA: TGTGCCTGGAGTGTACGGTTAGCGGGAGGGCAGTACTTC. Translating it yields CAWSVRLAGGQYF.

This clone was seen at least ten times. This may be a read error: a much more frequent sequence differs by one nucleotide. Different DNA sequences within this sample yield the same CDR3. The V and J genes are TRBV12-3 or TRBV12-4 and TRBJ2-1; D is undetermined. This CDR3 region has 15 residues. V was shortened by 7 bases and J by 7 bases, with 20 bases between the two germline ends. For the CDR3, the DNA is TGTGCCAGCACTTGGACCCTACTCCGGAATAATGAGCAGTTCTTC. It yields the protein CASTWTLLRNNEQFF.

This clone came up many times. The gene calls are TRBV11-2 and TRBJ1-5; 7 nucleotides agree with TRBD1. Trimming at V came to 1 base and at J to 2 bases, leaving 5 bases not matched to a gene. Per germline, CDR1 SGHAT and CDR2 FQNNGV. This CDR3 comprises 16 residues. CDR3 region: CASSLGGDRRNQPQHF. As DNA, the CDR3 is TGTGCCAGCAGCTTAGGAGGGGACAGACGCAATCAGCCCCAGCATTTT.

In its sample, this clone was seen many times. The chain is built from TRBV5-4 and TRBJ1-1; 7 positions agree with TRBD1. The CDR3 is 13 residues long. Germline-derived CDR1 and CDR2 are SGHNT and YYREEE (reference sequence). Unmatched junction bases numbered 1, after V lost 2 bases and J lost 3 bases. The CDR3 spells CASSFDRDTEAFF. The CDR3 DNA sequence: TGTGCCAGCAGCTTTGACAGGGACACTGAAGCTTTCTTT.

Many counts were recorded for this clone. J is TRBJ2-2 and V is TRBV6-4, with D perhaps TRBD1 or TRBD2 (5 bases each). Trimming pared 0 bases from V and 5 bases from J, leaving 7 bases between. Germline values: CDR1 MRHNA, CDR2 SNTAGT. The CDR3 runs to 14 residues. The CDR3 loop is CASSDSGETGELFF. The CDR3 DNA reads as TGTGCCAGCAGTGACTCGGGGGAAACCGGGGAGCTGTTTTTT.

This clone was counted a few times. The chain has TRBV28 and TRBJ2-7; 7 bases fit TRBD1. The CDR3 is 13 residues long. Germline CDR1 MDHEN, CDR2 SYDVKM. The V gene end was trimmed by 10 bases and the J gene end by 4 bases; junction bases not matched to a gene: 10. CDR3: CATSGTAKYEQYF. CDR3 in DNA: TGTGCCACGTCCGGGACAGCGAAATACGAGCAGTACTTC.

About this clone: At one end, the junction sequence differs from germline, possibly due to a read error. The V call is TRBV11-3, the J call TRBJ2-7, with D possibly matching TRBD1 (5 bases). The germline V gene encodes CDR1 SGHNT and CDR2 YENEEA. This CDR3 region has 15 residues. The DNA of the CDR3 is TGTGCCAGCAGCGACGCCCTGGACACAGCCTACCAGCAGTACTTC. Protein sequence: CASSDALDTAYQQYF.

The CDR3 sequence: CASSKSGRADDPYF. The CDR3 DNA sequence: TGTGCCAGCAGTAAAAGCGGGAGGGCCGACGACCCGTACTTC. This chain uses TRBV25-1 with TRBJ2-7, with 10 nucleotides matching TRBD2. Unmatched junction bases numbered 13, after V lost 5 bases and J lost 12 bases. Germline CDR1 and CDR2: MGHDK and SYGVNS. The CDR3 length is 14 residues.

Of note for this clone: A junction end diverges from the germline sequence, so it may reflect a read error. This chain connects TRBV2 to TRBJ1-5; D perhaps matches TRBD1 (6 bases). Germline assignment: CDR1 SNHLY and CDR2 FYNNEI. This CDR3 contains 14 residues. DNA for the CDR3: TGTGCCAGCAGTGAATGGACAGCTAATCAGCCCCAGCAGTTT. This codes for CASSEWTANQPQQF.

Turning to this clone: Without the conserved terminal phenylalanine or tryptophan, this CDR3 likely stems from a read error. The CDR3, as DNA: TGTGCCAGCAGCTTAACGACAGGAAACACCATATATCCC. Translated: CASSLTTGNTIYP. The chain has TRBV13 and TRBJ1-3; no firm D call. This CDR3 has 13 residues. CDR1 and CDR2 (germline): PRHDT, FYEKMQ (reference sequence). V was pared by 2 bases and J by 4 bases, with 6 bases between.

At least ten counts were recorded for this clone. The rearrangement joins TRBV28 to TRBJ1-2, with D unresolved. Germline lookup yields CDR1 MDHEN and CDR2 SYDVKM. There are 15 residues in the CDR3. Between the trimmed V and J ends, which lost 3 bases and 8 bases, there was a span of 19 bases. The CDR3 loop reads CASSLSGSSRVGYTF. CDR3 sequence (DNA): TGTGCCAGCAGTTTGTCAGGATCTTCTAGGGTAGGCTACACCTTC.

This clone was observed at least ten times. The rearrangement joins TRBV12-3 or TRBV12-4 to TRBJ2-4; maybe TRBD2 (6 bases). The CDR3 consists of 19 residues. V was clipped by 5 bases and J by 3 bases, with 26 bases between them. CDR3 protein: CASSPLTGPTSLVKNIQYF. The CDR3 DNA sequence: TGTGCCAGCAGTCCTTTAACAGGACCCACTAGCTTGGTCAAAAACATTCAGTACTTC.

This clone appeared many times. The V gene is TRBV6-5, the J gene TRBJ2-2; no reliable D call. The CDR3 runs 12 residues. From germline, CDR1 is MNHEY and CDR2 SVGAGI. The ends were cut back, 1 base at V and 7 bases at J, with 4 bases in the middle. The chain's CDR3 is CASSYFNGELFF. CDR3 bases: TGTGCCAGCAGTTACTTTAACGGGGAGCTGTTTTTT.

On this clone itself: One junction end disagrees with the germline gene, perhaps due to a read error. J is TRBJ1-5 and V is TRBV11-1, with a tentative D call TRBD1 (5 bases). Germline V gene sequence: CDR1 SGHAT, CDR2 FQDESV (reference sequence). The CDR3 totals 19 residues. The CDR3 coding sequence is TGTGCCAGCAGACATGAGACAGAACCCCAGGATTATAGCAATCAGCCCCAGAATTTT. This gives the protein CASRHETEPQDYSNQPQNF. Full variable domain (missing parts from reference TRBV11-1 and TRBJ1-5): EAEVAQSPRYKITEKSQAVAFWCDPISGHATLYWYRQILGQGPELLVQFQDESVVDDSQLPKDRFSAERLKGVDSTLKIQPAELGDSAMYLCASRHETEPQDYSNQPQNFGDGTRLSIL.

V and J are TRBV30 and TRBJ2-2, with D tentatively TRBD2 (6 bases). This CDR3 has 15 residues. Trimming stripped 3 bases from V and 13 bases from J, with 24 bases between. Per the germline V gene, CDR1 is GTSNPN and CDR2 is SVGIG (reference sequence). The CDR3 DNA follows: TGTGCCTGGAGGGGTATAGCGGCGAACACCTGGGTGCTGTTTTTT. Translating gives CAWRGIAANTWVLFF.

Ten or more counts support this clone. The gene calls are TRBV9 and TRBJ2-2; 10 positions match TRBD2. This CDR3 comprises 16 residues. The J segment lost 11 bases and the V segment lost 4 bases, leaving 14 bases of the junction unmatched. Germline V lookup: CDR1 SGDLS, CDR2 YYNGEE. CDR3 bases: TGTGCCAGCAGCCCCCAGGGGAGCGGGGGGGCCAAAGAGCTGTTTTTT. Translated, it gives CASSPQGSGGAKELFF.